This TCR beta chain stems from a study of technical replicates of blood from several donors. This clone is classed as medium-sized (0.01 to 0.1%). Here immunoSEQ multiplex PCR was the method, and the copy in TCRdb shows in-frame clones only, minus some. Here the sample spans fewer than 90,000 clones, approximately 94% being singletons. Germline assignment: CDR1 LNHDA and CDR2 SQIVND (reference sequence). The CDR3 loop spans 13 amino acids. V was shortened by 2 bases and J by 4 bases, with 5 bases between the two germline ends. The clonotype originates from a human donor in good health. The sample was T cells isolated from PBMCs. The V gene is TRBV19, the J gene TRBJ1-4; D is unclear. CDR3 DNA sequence: TGTGCCAGTAGTATATCCAGTAATGAAAAACTGTTTTTT. Translating it yields CASSISSNEKLFF.